This T cell receptor (beta chain) was profiled in a study of cytomegalovirus exposure and HLA in healthy donors. The wider study: In a later analysis, it was reported that the 110 or so validation repertoires had been produced on the same platform as the 670 or so repertoires belonging to the first cohort. Points from the study as a whole: One later analysis, an examination of the roughly 130 validation repertoires, found that first-cohort TCR clusters tended to co-occur in them. Rare TCR sequences dominated, though some public TCRs recurred in many donors.

Per germline, CDR1 MDHEN and CDR2 SYDVKM. J was trimmed by 4 bases and V by 3 bases; bases with no gene match: 18. The CDR3 totals 18 residues. As to this clone: The antigen remains undetermined.

Sequencing was performed with immunoSEQ multiplex PCR; in TCRdb, only in-frame clones are kept and a portion is missing. The sample records tens of thousands of clones, 85% to 95% being singletons. What was sequenced was PBMCs. This sequence originates from a man between 18 and 35 years old in good health and CMV-seropositive. The rearrangement links TRBV28 to TRBJ2-7, with 7 bases fitting TRBD2. The DNA for the CDR3 is TGTGCCAGCAGTTTGACTAGCCTAGCTAGCCCGGGCCATTACGAGCAGTACTTC. Protein sequence: CASSLTSLASPGHYEQYF.